This TCR beta chain derives from a study of Ad26.COV2.S vaccination and SARS-CoV-2 variants. The germline CDR1 and CDR2 sequences are ENHRY and SYGVKD. Trimming shortened V by 2 bases and J by 4 bases, and 14 bases separated the two germline ends. There are 15 residues in the CDR3. Study-wide findings and caveats: Non-spike TCR breadth showed similarity between vaccine and placebo recipients.

On this clone itself: Its antigen is unknown.

Some clones are missing from TCRdb's copy, which holds only in-frame ones; the method was immunoSEQ multiplex PCR. The repertoire has about 94,000 clones, around 82% of them found once; the top ten carry about 16%. This receptor was identified in a human donor who had recovered from COVID-19. The J gene is TRBJ1-1, the V gene TRBV10-3; D remains ambiguous. The starting material was peripheral blood, obtained after recovery from COVID-19. CDR3 bases: TGTGCCATCAGTGAGCCTTACGGGTTTGTCACTGAAGCTTTCTTT. Its protein product is CAISEPYGFVTEAFF.